This passage covers 20 T cell receptor beta chains from one sample sequenced in a study of cytomegalovirus exposure and HLA in healthy donors. The PCR ran on 60 Vbeta and 13 Jbeta primers. Sequenced by immunoSEQ multiplex PCR; TCRdb stores in-frame clones only, minus some. The sample records approximately 150,000 clones, roughly 70% being singletons. Sequencing used PBMCs. The receptors stem from a male donor in good health and CMV-seronegative.

V is TRBV9 and J is TRBJ2-7, with a possible D match to TRBD2 (6 bases). The CDR3 extends over 15 amino acids. Trimming shortened V by 2 bases and J by 0 bases, and 12 bases separated the two germline ends. Germline assignment: CDR1 SGDLS and CDR2 YYNGEE. CDR3 in DNA: TGTGCCAGCAGCGTCCTCCCGGGGGACTCCTACGAGCAGTACTTC. Its translation: CASSVLPGDSYEQYF.

This clone was detected a few times. CDR3 nucleotides: TGTGCCAGCAGCACTAGCGGGGGCACAGATACGCAGTATTTT. The encoded protein is CASSTSGGTDTQYF. The chain recombines TRBV5-5 with TRBJ2-3; 10 nucleotides match TRBD2. This CDR3 region has 14 residues. CDR1 is SGHKS and CDR2 is YYEKEE in the germline V gene (reference sequence). With V trimmed by 4 bases and J by 1 base, 0 bases remained unmatched.

This clone showed up just once. This CDR3 reads CASRLGGGHTEAFF. The CDR3 DNA is TGTGCCAGCAGGTTGGGGGGAGGGCACACTGAAGCTTTCTTT. The chain joins TRBV27 to TRBJ1-1; perhaps TRBD1 as D (5 bases). The germline gives CDR1 MNHEY, CDR2 SMNVEV (reference sequence). The CDR3 loop spans 14 amino acids. The V and J ends lost 6 bases and 3 bases respectively, with 14 bases between them.

The CDR3 DNA sequence: TGTGCCAGCAATGAGCGGGGGGGAACCTACAATGAGCAGTTCTTC. This encodes CASNERGGTYNEQFF. The J gene is TRBJ2-1, the V gene TRBV28; 10 bases align to TRBD2. CDR3 size: 15 residues. J gave up 2 bases and V 7 bases, and 5 bases lay outside the gene matches. Germline CDR1 is MDHEN and CDR2 is SYDVKM.

The J gene is TRBJ2-7, the V gene TRBV28; a weak D match, TRBD2 (5 bases). Germline V CDR1 and CDR2: MDHEN, SYDVKM. The ends were cut back, 7 bases at V and 4 bases at J, with 8 bases in the middle. The CDR3 runs to 11 residues. The CDR3 protein is CASTGSYEQYF. The DNA for the CDR3 is TGTGCCAGCACGGGGAGTTACGAGCAGTACTTC.

This clone was detected a few times. The rearrangement joins TRBV11-2 to TRBJ2-7; D may be TRBD2 (5 bases). The germline V gene has CDR1 SGHAT and CDR2 FQNNGV. Deletions cut 0 bases from V and 6 bases from J, with 18 bases between. The CDR3 contains 16 residues. CDR3 bases: TGTGCCAGCAGCTTAGAAGTGGCGAGGGTCAGCCTCGAGCAGTACTTC. It yields the protein CASSLEVARVSLEQYF. Full variable domain (missing parts from reference TRBV11-2 and TRBJ2-7): EAGVAQSPRYKIIEKRQSVAFWCNPISGHATLYWYQQILGQGPKLLIQFQNNGVVDDSQLPKDRFSAERLKGVDSTLKIQPAKLEDSAVYLCASSLEVARVSLEQYFGPGTRLTVT.

This chain connects TRBV20-1 to TRBJ2-7; 7 nucleotides line up with TRBD1. This CDR3 is 11 amino acids long. CDR1 is DFQATT and CDR2 is SNEGSKA in the germline V gene (reference sequence). CDR3 sequence (DNA): TGCAGGGGCCAGACAGGGAGCGAGCAGTACTTC. Protein: CRGQTGSEQYF.

This chain uses TRBV7-9 with TRBJ1-2; D ambiguous. V lost 4 bases, J lost 8 bases, and 11 bases lay in between. CDR1 is SEHNR, CDR2 FQNEAQ, per germline (reference sequence). The CDR3 consists of 12 residues. The CDR3: CASSSPPGGYTF. CDR3 nucleotides: TGTGCCAGCAGCTCCCCCCCCGGGGGCTACACCTTC. The entire variable domain, with the rest obtained from reference TRBV7-9 and TRBJ1-2, is as follows: DTGVSQNPRHKITKRGQNVTFRCDPISEHNRLYWYRQTLGQGPEFLTYFQNEAQLEKSRLLSDRFSAERPKGSFSTLEIQRTEQGDSAMYLCASSSPPGGYTFGSGTRLTVV.

V usage is TRBV10-2 and J usage is TRBJ2-1, with a possible D match to TRBD2 (5 bases). The CDR3 consists of 11 residues. Germline assignment: CDR1 WSHSY and CDR2 SAAADI. V was cut by 6 bases and J by 10 bases, with 10 bases left in between. CDR3 bases: TGCGCCAGCAGCCAGCGAGGGGAGCAGTTCTTC. Translation: CASSQRGEQFF.

V is TRBV19 and J is TRBJ2-7; the D gene is possibly TRBD1 (5 bases). V lost 1 base and J lost 7, with 14 bases in between. This CDR3 spans 14 amino acids. Germline values: CDR1 LNHDA, CDR2 SQIVND (reference sequence). The CDR3 reads CASSIAQDPWEQYF. In DNA, the CDR3 is TGTGCCAGTAGTATAGCACAGGACCCATGGGAGCAGTACTTC.

The V and J genes are TRBV7-8 and TRBJ2-1; D remains unclear. Germline V gives CDR1 SGHVS, CDR2 FQNEAQ. This CDR3 contains 16 residues. Deletions cut 5 bases from V and 1 base from J, with 15 bases between. CDR3 in DNA: TGTGCCAGCAGCGGCGGTTCCGCTTCATCCTACAATGAGCAGTTCTTC. Protein: CASSGGSASSYNEQFF.

CDR3 sequence reads: CASSLVPGGENEQFF. CDR3 in DNA: TGCGCCAGCAGCTTGGTGCCAGGGGGTGAAAATGAGCAGTTCTTC. This chain uses TRBV5-1 with TRBJ2-1; 7 bases line up with TRBD1. The V gene end was trimmed by 0 bases and the J gene end by 7 bases; junction bases not matched to a gene: 7. Germline V gene lookup returns CDR1 SGHRS and CDR2 YFSETQ. This CDR3 is 15 amino acids long.

J is TRBJ1-1 and V is TRBV2, with D unresolved. V lost 2 bases, J lost 8 bases, and 9 bases lay in between. CDR1 and CDR2 (germline): SNHLY, FYNNEI. This CDR3 has 12 amino acids. This CDR3 is CASSETQPEAFF. The CDR3 DNA is TGTGCCAGCAGTGAAACACAGCCCGAAGCTTTCTTT. The full variable domain, with the rest looked up from reference TRBV2 and TRBJ1-1, is EPEVTQTPSHQVTQMGQEVILRCVPISNHLYFYWYRQILGQKVEFLVSFYNNEISEKSEIFDDQFSVERPDGSNFTLKIRSTKLEDSAMYFCASSETQPEAFFGQGTRLTVV.

The V call is TRBV6-5, the J call TRBJ2-5, with TRBD2 identical over 8 bases. The CDR3 runs 13 residues. V was clipped by 8 bases and J by 5 bases; unmatched bases: 7. Germline V CDR1 and CDR2: MNHEY, SVGAGI. The CDR3 spells CASFDLAGETQYF. CDR3 coding DNA: TGTGCCAGCTTCGACCTAGCGGGTGAGACCCAGTACTTC.

The CDR3 sequence: CASSFTPGQMNYGYTF. CDR3 coding DNA: TGTGCCAGCAGTTTTACGCCGGGACAGATGAACTATGGCTACACCTTC. The chain joins TRBV28 to TRBJ1-2, with 7 bases lining up with TRBD1. J gave up 2 bases and V 3 bases, and 9 bases lay outside the gene matches. The CDR3 covers 16 residues. Per the germline V gene, CDR1 is MDHEN and CDR2 is SYDVKM.

The rearrangement uses TRBV30 and TRBJ1-2; 7 bases align to TRBD1. This CDR3 has 12 residues. Germline values: CDR1 GTSNPN, CDR2 SVGIG (reference sequence). V gave up 3 bases and J gave up 5 bases; unmatched junction bases: 3. The CDR3 reads CAWSRGSYGYTF. CDR3 bases: TGTGCCTGGAGCAGGGGGTCTTATGGCTACACCTTC.

This clone has only a few counts. The rearrangement joins TRBV2 to TRBJ2-6, with 7 bases fitting TRBD1. Germline CDR1 and CDR2: SNHLY and FYNNEI. J gave up 0 bases and V 7 bases, and 6 bases lay outside the gene matches. The CDR3 sequence is 16 residues long. CDR3 nucleotide sequence: TGTGCCAGCACCGGGACAGCGACCTCTGGGGCCAACGTCCTGACTTTC. It specifies CASTGTATSGANVLTF.

This chain links TRBV9 with TRBJ1-6; TRBD1 agrees at 9 bases. J lost 7 bases, V lost 3 bases, and 5 bases had no gene match. This CDR3 contains 15 residues. Germline assignment: CDR1 SGDLS and CDR2 YYNGEE. The CDR3 loop is CASSGTGTGNSPLHF. In DNA form, the CDR3 reads TGTGCCAGCAGCGGGACCGGGACAGGGAATTCACCCCTCCACTTT. Using reference TRBV9 and TRBJ1-6 for the parts outside the CDR3, the full variable domain is DSGVTQTPKHLITATGQRVTLRCSPRSGDLSVYWYQQSLDQGLQFLIQYYNGEERAKGNILERFSAQQFPDLHSELNLSSLELGDSALYFCASSGTGTGNSPLHFGNGTRLTVT.

V gene TRBV6-5 combines with J gene TRBJ2-5; TRBD1 matches at 7 bases. Near its end, the DNA agrees better with TRBJ2-7, so the J call may be wrong. The germline V gene has CDR1 MNHEY and CDR2 SVGAGI. The CDR3 contains 15 residues. CDR3 DNA: TGTGCCAGCAATTTCCGGGACAGCGGACCCTACGAGCAGTACTTC. Amino acid sequence: CASNFRDSGPYEQYF.

The chain is built from TRBV6-6 and TRBJ2-1; maybe TRBD2 (6 bases). The germline V gene encodes CDR1 MNHNY and CDR2 SVGAGI (reference sequence). Trimming removed 5 bases at V and 8 bases at J, with 10 bases between. The CDR3 totals 12 residues. The CDR3 region is CASSTGEHEQFF. In DNA, the CDR3 is TGTGCCAGCAGTACGGGGGAACATGAGCAGTTCTTC.